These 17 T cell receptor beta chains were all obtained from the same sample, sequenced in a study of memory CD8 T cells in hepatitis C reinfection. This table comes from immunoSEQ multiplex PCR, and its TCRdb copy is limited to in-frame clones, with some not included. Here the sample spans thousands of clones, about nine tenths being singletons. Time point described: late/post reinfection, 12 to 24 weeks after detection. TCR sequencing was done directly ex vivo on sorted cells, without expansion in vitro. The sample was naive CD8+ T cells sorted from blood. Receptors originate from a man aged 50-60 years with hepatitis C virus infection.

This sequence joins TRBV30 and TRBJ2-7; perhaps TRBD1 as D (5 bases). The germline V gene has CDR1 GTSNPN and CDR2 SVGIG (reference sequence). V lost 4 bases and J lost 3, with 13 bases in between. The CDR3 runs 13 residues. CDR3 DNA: TGTGCCTGGAAGTCTCCAGGGAACTACGAGCAGTACTTC. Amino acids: CAWKSPGNYEQYF.

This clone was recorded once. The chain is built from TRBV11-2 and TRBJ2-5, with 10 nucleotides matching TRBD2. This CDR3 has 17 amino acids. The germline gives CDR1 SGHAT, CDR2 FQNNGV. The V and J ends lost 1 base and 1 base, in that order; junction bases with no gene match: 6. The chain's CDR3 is CASSLAASGSPQETQYF. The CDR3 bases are TGTGCCAGCAGCTTAGCGGCTAGCGGGAGTCCCCAAGAGACCCAGTACTTC. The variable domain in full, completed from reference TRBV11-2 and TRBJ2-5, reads EAGVAQSPRYKIIEKRQSVAFWCNPISGHATLYWYQQILGQGPKLLIQFQNNGVVDDSQLPKDRFSAERLKGVDSTLKIQPAKLEDSAVYLCASSLAASGSPQETQYFGPGTRLLVL.

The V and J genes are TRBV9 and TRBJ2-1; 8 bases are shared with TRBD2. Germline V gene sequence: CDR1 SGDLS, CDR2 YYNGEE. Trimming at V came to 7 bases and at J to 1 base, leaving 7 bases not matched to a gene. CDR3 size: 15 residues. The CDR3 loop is CASSQSGSSYNEQFF. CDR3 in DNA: TGTGCCAGCTCGCAAAGCGGGAGTTCCTACAATGAGCAGTTCTTC.

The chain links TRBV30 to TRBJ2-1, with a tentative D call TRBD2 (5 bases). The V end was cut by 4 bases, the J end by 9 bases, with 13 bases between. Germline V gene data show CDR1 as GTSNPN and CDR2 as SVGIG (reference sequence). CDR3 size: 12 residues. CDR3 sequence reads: CAWTGGHSEQFF. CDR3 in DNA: TGTGCCTGGACTGGAGGCCACAGTGAGCAGTTCTTC.

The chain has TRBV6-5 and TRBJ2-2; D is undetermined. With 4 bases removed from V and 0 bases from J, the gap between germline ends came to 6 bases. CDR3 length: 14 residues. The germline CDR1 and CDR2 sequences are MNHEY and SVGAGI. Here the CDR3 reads CASSLSANTGELFF. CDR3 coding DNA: TGTGCCAGCAGTTTGAGCGCGAACACCGGGGAGCTGTTTTTT.

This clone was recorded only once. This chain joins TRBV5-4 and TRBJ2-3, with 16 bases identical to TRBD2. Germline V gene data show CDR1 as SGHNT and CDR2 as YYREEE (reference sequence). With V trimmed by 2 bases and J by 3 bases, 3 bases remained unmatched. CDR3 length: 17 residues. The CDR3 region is CASSFGTSGRVTDTQYF. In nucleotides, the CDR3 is TGTGCCAGCAGCTTCGGGACTAGCGGGAGGGTAACAGATACGCAGTATTTT.

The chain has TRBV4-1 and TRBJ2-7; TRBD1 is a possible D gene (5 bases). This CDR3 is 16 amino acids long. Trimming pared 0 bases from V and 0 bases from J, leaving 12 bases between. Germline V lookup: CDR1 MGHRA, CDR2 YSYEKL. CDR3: CASSQDPTAISYEQYF. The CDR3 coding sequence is TGCGCCAGCAGCCAAGACCCGACAGCAATCTCCTACGAGCAGTACTTC.

The chain's CDR3 is CASSLGTSAYEQYF. In DNA form, the CDR3 reads TGTGCCAGCAGTTTGGGCACTTCAGCCTACGAGCAGTACTTC. The J gene is TRBJ2-5, the V gene TRBV27; D is undetermined. TRBJ2-7 explains the end of the DNA better; the J call may be wrong. This CDR3 spans 14 amino acids. CDR1 is MNHEY, CDR2 SMNVEV, per germline (reference sequence).

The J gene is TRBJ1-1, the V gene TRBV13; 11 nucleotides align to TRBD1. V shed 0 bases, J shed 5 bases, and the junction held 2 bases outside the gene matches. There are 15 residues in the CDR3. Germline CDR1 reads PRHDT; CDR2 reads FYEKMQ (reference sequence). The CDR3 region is CASSLGGQGGTEAFF. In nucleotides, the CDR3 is TGTGCCAGCAGCTTAGGGGGACAGGGGGGAACTGAAGCTTTCTTT. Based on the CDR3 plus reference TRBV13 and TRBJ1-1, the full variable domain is AAGVIQSPRHLIKEKRETATLKCYPIPRHDTVYWYQQGPGQDPQFLISFYEKMQSDKGSIPDRFSAQQFSDYHSELNMSSLELGDSALYFCASSLGGQGGTEAFFGQGTRLTVV.

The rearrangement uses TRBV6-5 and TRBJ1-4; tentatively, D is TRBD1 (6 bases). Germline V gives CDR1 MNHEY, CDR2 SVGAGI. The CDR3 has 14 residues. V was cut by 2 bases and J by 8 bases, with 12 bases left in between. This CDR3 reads CASSYGQGSEKLFF. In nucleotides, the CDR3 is TGTGCCAGCAGTTACGGTCAGGGGAGCGAAAAACTGTTTTTT.

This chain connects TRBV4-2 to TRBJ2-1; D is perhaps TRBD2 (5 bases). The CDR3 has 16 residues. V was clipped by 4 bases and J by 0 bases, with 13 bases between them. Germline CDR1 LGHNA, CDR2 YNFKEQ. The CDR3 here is CASSPFGVTSYNEQFF. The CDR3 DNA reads TGTGCCAGCAGCCCCTTCGGGGTTACCTCCTACAATGAGCAGTTCTTC.

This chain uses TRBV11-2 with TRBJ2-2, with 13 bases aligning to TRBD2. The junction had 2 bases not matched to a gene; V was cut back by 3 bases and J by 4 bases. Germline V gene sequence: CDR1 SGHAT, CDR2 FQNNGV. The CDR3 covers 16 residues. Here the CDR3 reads CASSFRLAGGTGELFF. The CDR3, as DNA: TGTGCCAGCAGCTTCCGACTAGCGGGAGGCACCGGGGAGCTGTTTTTT.

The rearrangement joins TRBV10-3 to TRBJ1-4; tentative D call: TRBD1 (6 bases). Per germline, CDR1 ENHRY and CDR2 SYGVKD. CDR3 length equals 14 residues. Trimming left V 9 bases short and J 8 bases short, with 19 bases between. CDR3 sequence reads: CAIRGAGELEKLFF. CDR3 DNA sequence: TGTGCCATTCGGGGGGCAGGGGAGTTAGAAAAACTGTTTTTT.

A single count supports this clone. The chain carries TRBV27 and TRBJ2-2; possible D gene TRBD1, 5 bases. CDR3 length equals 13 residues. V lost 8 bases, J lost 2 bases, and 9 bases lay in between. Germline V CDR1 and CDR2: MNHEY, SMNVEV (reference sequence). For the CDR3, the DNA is TGTGCCAGCGAGGACACTAACACCGGGGAGCTGTTTTTT. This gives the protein CASEDTNTGELFF.

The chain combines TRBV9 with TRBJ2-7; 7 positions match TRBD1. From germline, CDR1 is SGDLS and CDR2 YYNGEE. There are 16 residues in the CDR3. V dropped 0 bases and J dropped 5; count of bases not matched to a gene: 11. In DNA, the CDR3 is TGTGCCAGCAGCGTAGTTTGTCGTGACAGGGCCCACGAGCAGTACTTC. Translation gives CASSVVCRDRAHEQYF.

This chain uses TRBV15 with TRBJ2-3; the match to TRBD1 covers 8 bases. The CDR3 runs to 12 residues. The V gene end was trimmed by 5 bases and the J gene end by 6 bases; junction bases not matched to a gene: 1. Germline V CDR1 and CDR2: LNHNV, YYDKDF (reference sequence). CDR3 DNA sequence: TGTGCCACCAGCGGGGACAGGGATACGCAGTATTTT. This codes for CATSGDRDTQYF.

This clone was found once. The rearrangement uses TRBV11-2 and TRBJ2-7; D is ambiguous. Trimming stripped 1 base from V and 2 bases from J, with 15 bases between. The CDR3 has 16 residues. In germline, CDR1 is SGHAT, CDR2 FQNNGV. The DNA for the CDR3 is TGTGCCAGCAGCTTAGGTCCCGACTTCCTTACCTACGAGCAGTACTTC. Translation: CASSLGPDFLTYEQYF.